This entry lists 8 T cell receptor beta chains sequenced from one sample in a study of T-cell memory formation after mild COVID-19. TCRdb processed the 5' RACE reads anew with MiXCR; each CDR3 protein has one entry. The data show 190,000 or so distinct CDR3 sequences, 20% to 25% seen once. Input material: PBMCs or a T cell subset sorted from them (not recorded which). All receptors derive from an adult woman who had mild COVID-19 (a few samples of this study predate the infection). Cell type and time point are not known.

The chain links TRBV3-1 to TRBJ1-4, with D tentatively TRBD1 (5 bases). The CDR3 totals 18 residues. The ends were cut back, 4 bases at V and 5 bases at J, with 23 bases in the middle. Per the germline V gene, CDR1 is LGHDT and CDR2 is YNNKEL (reference sequence). CDR3 residues: CASSRDRGLVGSNEKLFF. For the CDR3, the DNA is TGTGCCAGCAGCCGTGACCGGGGCCTCGTGGGGTCGAATGAAAAACTGTTTTTT.

For the CDR3, the DNA is TGTGCCAGTCATAGCCACAATGAGCAGTTCTTC. Amino acids: CASHSHNEQFF. The rearrangement joins TRBV6-5 to TRBJ2-1, with D unclear. The CDR3 is made up of 11 amino acids. Germline lookup yields CDR1 MNHEY and CDR2 SVGAGI. Trimming pared 9 bases from V and 5 bases from J, leaving 8 bases between.

This clonotype came up a few times. The chain is built from TRBV6-6 and TRBJ1-4; tentative D call: TRBD1 (5 bases). This CDR3 is built from 14 residues. The V gene's germline CDR1 is MNHNY and CDR2 SVGAGI (reference sequence). V dropped 8 bases and J dropped 4 bases, with 14 bases sitting between them. CDR3 nucleotide sequence: TGTGCCAGCTCATCGGGGGTTGGTAATGAAAAACTGTTTTTT. Protein product: CASSSGVGNEKLFF.

The sample holds a few counts of this clonotype. This chain uses TRBV12-3 or TRBV12-4 with TRBJ2-3; no firm D call. This CDR3 has 10 amino acids. V was shortened by 7 bases and J by 2 bases, with 1 base between the two germline ends. CDR3 DNA: TGTGCCAGCACCACAGATACGCAGTATTTT. It is translated as CASTTDTQYF.

V is TRBV11-1 and J is TRBJ1-2, with unresolved D. The ends were cut back, 5 bases at V and 8 bases at J, with 12 bases in the middle. The CDR3 is 12 residues long. Germline V gene sequence: CDR1 SGHAT, CDR2 FQDESV (reference sequence). This CDR3 is CASSPQVGGYTF. DNA for the CDR3: TGTGCCAGCAGCCCCCAGGTGGGAGGCTACACCTTC. Supplemented by reference TRBV11-1 and TRBJ1-2, the full variable domain reads EAEVAQSPRYKITEKSQAVAFWCDPISGHATLYWYRQILGQGPELLVQFQDESVVDDSQLPKDRFSAERLKGVDSTLKIQPAELGDSAMYLCASSPQVGGYTFGSGTRLTVV.

This clonotype was counted between two and nine times. The chain's CDR3 is CASSTTGGLYGYTF. The DNA for the CDR3 is TGTGCCAGCAGCACTACAGGTGGCCTTTATGGCTACACCTTC. This chain connects TRBV12-3 or TRBV12-4 to TRBJ1-2, with a possible D match to TRBD1 (5 bases). CDR3 length equals 14 residues. Between the trimmed V and J ends, which lost 6 bases and 5 bases, there was a span of 16 bases.

This clonotype was detected only a few times. The chain links TRBV9 to TRBJ2-6, with TRBD1 as a possible D gene (6 bases). The germline V gene encodes CDR1 SGDLS and CDR2 YYNGEE. With 4 bases removed from V and 3 bases from J, the gap between germline ends came to 17 bases. The CDR3 covers 17 residues. The DNA of the CDR3 is TGTGCCAGCAGCCCACTTACGGACAGCTATGGGGCCAACGTCCTGACTTTC. This sequence encodes CASSPLTDSYGANVLTF.

This clonotype turned up a few times. J is TRBJ2-2 and V is TRBV2, with D perhaps TRBD1 (5 bases). V lost 5 bases to trimming and J lost 0 bases, with 22 bases between them. Per germline, CDR1 SNHLY and CDR2 FYNNEI. The length of the CDR3 is 19 residues. The CDR3: CASSYPESQDISNTGELFF. CDR3 bases: TGTGCCAGCAGTTATCCTGAGTCGCAGGACATATCGAACACCGGGGAGCTGTTTTTT.